A few counts support the clone carrying this TCR beta chain. Time point given: newly diagnosed GD, antithyroid drugs for less than 3 months. The TCR library was made from RNA extracted from PBMCs. Patients with Graves' disease were diagnosed by American Thyroid Association guidelines. The CDR3 is made up of 14 amino acids. V dropped 1 base and J dropped 6 bases, with 10 bases sitting between them. In germline, CDR1 is SEHNR, CDR2 FQNEAQ (reference sequence). The data were taken from a study of regulatory T cells in long-lasting Graves disease. To make TCR beta libraries, researchers used iRepertoire HTBI primers and Arm-PCR of CDR3 regions. TCRdb redid the calling of the multiplex PCR reads with MiXCR, one entry per CDR3 protein. Of roughly 380,000 distinct CDR3 sequences listed, roughly 15% are singletons.

The receptor comes from a female donor with Graves disease. The chain employs TRBV7-9 and TRBJ2-4; D gene ambiguous. The sample here was peripheral blood mononuclear cells (PBMCs), taken at new diagnosis, from a patient treated with antithyroid drugs. The CDR3 DNA follows: TGTGCCAGCAGCTTAGTAGGGTCGAGAAACATTCAGTACTTC. This translates into CASSLVGSRNIQYF.